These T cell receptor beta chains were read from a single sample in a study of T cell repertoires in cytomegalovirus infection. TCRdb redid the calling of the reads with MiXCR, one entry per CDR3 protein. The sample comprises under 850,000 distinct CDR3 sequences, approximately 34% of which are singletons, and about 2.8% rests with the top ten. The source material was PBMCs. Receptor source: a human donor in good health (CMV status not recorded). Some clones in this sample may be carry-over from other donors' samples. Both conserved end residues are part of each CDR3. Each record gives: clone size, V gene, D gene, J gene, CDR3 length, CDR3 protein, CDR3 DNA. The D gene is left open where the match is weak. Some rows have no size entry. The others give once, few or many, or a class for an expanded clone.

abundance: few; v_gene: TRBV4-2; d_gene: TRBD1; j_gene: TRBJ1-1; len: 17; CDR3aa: CASSQVMAGGMNTEAFF; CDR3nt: TGTGCCAGCAGCCAAGTAATGGCAGGGGGGATGAACACTGAAGCTTTCTTT
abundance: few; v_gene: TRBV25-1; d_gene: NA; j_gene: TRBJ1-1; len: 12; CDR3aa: CASSTSLPEAFF; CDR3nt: TGTGCCAGCAGTACTAGTCTCCCTGAAGCTTTCTTT
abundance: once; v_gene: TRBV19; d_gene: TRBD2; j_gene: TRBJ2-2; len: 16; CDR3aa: CASSLTGTSGTGELFF; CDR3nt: TGTGCCAGTAGTCTCACCGGGACTAGTGGCACCGGGGAGCTGTTTTTT
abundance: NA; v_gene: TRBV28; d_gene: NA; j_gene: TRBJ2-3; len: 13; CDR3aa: CASSFYGSDTQYF; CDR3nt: TGTGCCAGCAGTTTTTACGGATCAGATACGCAGTATTTT
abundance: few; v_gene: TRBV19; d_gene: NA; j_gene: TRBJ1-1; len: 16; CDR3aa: CASSMDRWWGNTEAFF; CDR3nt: TGTGCCAGTAGTATGGATAGGTGGTGGGGGAACACTGAAGCTTTCTTT
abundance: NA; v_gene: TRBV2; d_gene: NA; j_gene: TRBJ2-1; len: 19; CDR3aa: CASSESGRQFLSSYNEQFF; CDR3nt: TGTGCCAGCAGTGAATCGGGACGGCAGTTTTTGAGCTCCTACAATGAGCAGTTCTTC
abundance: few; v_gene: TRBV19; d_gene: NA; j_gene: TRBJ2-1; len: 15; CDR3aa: CASSIELSSYNEQFF; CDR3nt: TGTGCCAGTAGTATCGAACTGAGCTCCTACAATGAGCAGTTCTTC
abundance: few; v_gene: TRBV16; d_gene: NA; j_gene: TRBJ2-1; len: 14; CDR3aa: CASSQSSGSNEQFF; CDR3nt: TGTGCCAGCAGCCAATCTTCCGGCTCCAATGAGCAGTTCTTC
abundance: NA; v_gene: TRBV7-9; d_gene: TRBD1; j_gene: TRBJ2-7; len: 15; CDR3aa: CASSKGTGDNYEQYF; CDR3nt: TGTGCCAGCAGCAAAGGGACAGGGGATAACTACGAGCAGTACTTC
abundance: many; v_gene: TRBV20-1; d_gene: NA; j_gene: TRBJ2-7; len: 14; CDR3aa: CSATDQDKEYEQYF; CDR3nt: TGCAGTGCTACTGACCAGGACAAGGAGTACGAGCAGTACTTC
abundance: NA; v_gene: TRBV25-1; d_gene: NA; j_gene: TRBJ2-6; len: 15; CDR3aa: CASSSSVSGANVLTF; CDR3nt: TGTGCCAGCAGTTCGTCAGTCTCTGGGGCCAACGTCCTGACTTTC
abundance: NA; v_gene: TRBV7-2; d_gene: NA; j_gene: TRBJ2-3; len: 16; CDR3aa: CASRLKWGGRTDTQYF; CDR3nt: TGTGCCAGCCGCTTAAAGTGGGGGGGCAGGACAGATACGCAGTATTTT
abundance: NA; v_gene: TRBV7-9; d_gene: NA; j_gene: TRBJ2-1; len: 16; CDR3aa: CASHTPRQGEYNEQFF; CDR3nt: TGTGCCAGCCACACCCCCCGCCAGGGAGAATACAATGAGCAGTTCTTC
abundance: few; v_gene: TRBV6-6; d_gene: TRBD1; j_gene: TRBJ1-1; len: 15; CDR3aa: CASTDTQGAWTEAFF; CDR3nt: TGTGCCAGCACCGATACACAGGGGGCATGGACTGAAGCTTTCTTT
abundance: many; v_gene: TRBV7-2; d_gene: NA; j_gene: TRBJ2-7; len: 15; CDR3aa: CASSQFDQPIVEQYF; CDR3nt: TGTGCCAGCAGCCAATTCGACCAACCGATAGTGGAGCAGTACTTC
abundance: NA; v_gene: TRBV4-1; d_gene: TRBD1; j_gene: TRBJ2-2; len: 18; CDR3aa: CASSPRQGNFANTGELFF; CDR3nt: TGCGCCAGCAGCCCTAGACAGGGGAATTTCGCGAACACCGGGGAGCTGTTTTTT
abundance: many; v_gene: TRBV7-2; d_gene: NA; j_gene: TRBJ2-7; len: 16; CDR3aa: CASSLEAGAMDYEQYF; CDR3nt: TGTGCCAGCAGCTTAGAGGCAGGGGCGATGGACTACGAGCAGTACTTC
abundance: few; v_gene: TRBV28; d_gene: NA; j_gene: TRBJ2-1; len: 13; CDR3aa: CASRDNRYNEQFF; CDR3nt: TGTGCCAGCAGGGACAATAGGTACAATGAGCAGTTCTTC
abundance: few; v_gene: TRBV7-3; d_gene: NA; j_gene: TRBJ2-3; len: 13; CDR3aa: CASSLTQSDTQYF; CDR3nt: TGTGCCAGCAGCTTAACGCAATCGGATACGCAGTATTTT
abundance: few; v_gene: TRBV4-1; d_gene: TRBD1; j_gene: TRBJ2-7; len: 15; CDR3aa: CASSHLQGPRDEQYF; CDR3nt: TGCGCCAGCAGCCATTTACAGGGGCCTAGGGACGAGCAGTACTTC
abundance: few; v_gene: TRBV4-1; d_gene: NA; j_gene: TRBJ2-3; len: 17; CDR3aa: CASSQRREKTSTDTQYF; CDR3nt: TGCGCCAGCAGCCAACGCCGAGAAAAGACTAGCACAGATACGCAGTATTTT
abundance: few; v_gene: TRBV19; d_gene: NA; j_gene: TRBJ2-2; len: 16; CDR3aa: CASIIDHRSKGGELFF; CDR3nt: TGTGCCAGTATTATAGATCATCGGTCAAAGGGCGGGGAGCTGTTTTTT
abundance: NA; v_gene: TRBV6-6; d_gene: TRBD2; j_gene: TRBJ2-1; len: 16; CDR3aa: CASSYLLAGSGNEQVF; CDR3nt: TGTGCCAGCAGTTACCTACTAGCGGGATCCGGCAATGAGCAGGTCTTC
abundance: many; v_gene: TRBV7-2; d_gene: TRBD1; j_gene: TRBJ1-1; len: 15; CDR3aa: CASRRNRGANTEAFF; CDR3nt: TGTGCCAGCAGGCGTAACAGGGGAGCAAACACTGAAGCTTTCTTT
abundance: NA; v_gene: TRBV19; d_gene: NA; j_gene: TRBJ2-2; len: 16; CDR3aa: CASSTLSRSGAGELFF; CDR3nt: TGTGCCAGTAGTACGCTTTCTAGAAGCGGAGCCGGGGAGCTGTTTTTT
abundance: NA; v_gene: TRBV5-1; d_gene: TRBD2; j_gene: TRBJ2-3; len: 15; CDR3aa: CASSNLAGAADTQYF; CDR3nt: TGCGCCAGCAGCAACTTAGCGGGAGCGGCAGATACGCAGTATTTT
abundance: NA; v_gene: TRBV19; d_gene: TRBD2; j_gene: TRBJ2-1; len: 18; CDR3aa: CASSIGLAGGRSSGEQFF; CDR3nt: TGTGCCAGTAGTATAGGGCTAGCGGGGGGCCGTTCTTCGGGTGAGCAGTTCTTC
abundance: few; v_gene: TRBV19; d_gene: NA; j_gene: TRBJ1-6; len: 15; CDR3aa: CASSISSGFNSPLHF; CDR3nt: TGTGCCAGTAGTATAAGTTCCGGATTTAATTCACCCCTCCACTTT
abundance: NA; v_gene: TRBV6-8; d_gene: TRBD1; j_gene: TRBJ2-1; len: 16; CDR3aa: CASSFTSRQGQNEQFF; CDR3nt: TGTGCCAGCAGTTTCACCTCTCGACAGGGACAAAATGAGCAGTTCTTC
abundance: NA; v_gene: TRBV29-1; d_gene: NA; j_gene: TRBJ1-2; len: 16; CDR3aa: CSVDHRDTNANYGYTF; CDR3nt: TGCAGCGTTGACCACCGGGACACGAATGCTAACTATGGCTACACCTTC